This T cell receptor (beta chain) was sequenced in a study of CD8+ T cells in alopecia areata. Study-wide findings and caveats: Lesional scalp displayed greater clonality than normal scalp, most notably in alopecia totalis/universalis.

In alopecia areata patients, both lesional scalp punch biopsies and peripheral blood were collected. Notes on this clone: Its antigen is not known.

Sequencing relied on a cDNA template that was reverse transcribed from extracted RNA. TCRdb's copy holds only in-frame clones and misses some; the assay was immunoSEQ multiplex PCR. This table has about 180,000 clones, about 72% appearing once. The CDR3 is 13 amino acids. Trimming removed 1 base from V and 1 base from J, with 2 bases in between. Germline CDR1 MNHNS, CDR2 SASEGT. This sequence was found in a human donor with alopecia areata. This chain uses TRBV6-1 with TRBJ1-5; D call uncertain. The sample consisted of CD8+ T cells sorted from blood, taken at week 0. CDR3 residues: CASSEGSNQPQHF. The CDR3 DNA sequence: TGTGCCAGCAGTGAAGGGAGCAATCAGCCCCAGCATTTT.